This T cell receptor beta chain was sequenced in a study of blood T cell repertoires in COVID-19. This CDR3 is 14 amino acids long. Germline loops: CDR1 LNHDA, CDR2 SQIVND (reference sequence). Unmatched junction bases numbered 7, after V lost 3 bases and J lost 9 bases. Per the authors' pipeline: Amplification from reference gene primers served as the basis for estimated nucleated cell counts. Sequenced by immunoSEQ multiplex PCR; TCRdb stores in-frame clones only, minus some. The V and J calls and clone size come from that table; D and trimming were worked out from the DNA. The sample yields 250,000 or so clones, approximately 91% seen once.

This clonotype was obtained from a woman aged 55-70 years with acute or convalescent COVID-19. This chain uses TRBV19 with TRBJ2-1; 8 bases line up with TRBD2. Sequencing was carried out using peripheral blood. This CDR3 is CASSIITGGAEQFF. CDR3 nucleotides: TGTGCCAGTAGTATTATTACCGGGGGGGCTGAGCAGTTCTTC.